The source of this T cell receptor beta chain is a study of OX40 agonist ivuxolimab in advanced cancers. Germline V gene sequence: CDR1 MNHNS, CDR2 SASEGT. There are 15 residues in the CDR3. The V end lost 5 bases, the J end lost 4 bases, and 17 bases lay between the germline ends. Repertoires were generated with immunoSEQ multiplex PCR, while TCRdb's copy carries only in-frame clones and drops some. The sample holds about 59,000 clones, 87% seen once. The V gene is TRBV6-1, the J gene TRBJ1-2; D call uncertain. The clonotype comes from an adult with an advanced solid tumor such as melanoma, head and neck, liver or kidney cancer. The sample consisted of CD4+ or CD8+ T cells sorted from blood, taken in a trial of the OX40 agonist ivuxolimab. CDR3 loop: CASSISPATGYGYTF. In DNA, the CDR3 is TGTGCCAGCAGTATTTCCCCGGCGACGGGCTATGGCTACACCTTC.